The T cell receptor (beta chain) described here comes from a study of blood T cells in healthy people across ages. General study points: Across the age range, TCR beta diversity per million T cells fell in a roughly linear way.

Primers used in a second PCR of roughly 7 to 11 cycles were a sample-barcoded 5' primer and a J-beta primer mix. No fewer than 3 million CDR3-containing paired-end reads came from each sample. TCRdb reanalysed the 5' RACE reads using MiXCR and keeps one entry per CDR3 protein. The data hold roughly 1,000,000 distinct CDR3 sequences, with approximately 25% observed a single time. Only a few counts were recorded for this clonotype. Its specificity is not known. This sample was shared with a second study, whose subject was T cells of mothers and their children. That study adds: In cDNA synthesis, all of the extracted RNA was used at approximately 1.6 ug per 15 ul. For the second PCR, the M1S primer put in sample barcodes and 2-4 random nucleotides.

The receptor comes from a girl aged 2 to 9 in good health. Sequencing was carried out using blood.

The CDR3 spells CASKMGRGVQETQYF. Here the CDR3 DNA reads TGTGCCAGCAAAATGGGGCGGGGGGTCCAAGAGACCCAGTACTTC. This chain uses TRBV7-8 with TRBJ2-5; TRBD2 matches at 8 bases. From germline, CDR1 is SGHVS and CDR2 FQNEAQ. The V and J ends lost 7 bases and 1 base, in that order; junction bases with no gene match: 8. The CDR3 has 15 amino acids.